The subject of this entry is one T cell receptor beta chain. This clone has more than one count but fewer than ten. The antigen this receptor binds is unknown. One end of the junction varies from germline; a read error may be responsible. The cohort consisted of fewer than 700 healthy bone marrow donors. At the time of sampling, all cohort members were nominally healthy, though unrecorded immune exposures were likely present. The donor tested CMV seronegative and was one of the 352 seronegative cohort members. Every donor gave a peripheral blood sample, and the peripheral blood mononuclear cells from that sample were used for TCR beta sequencing. Genomic DNA extraction from the blood cell samples was performed with the Qiagen DNeasy Blood Extraction Kit. Preparation of the library involved the immunoSEQ multiplex PCR assay. For the multiplex PCR, a mixture combining 60 forward primers for TCR Vbeta segments and 13 reverse primers for TCR Jbeta segments was used. The CDR3 region of rearranged TCR beta genes was amplified from genomic DNA by a multiplex PCR assay. Amplified TCR beta libraries were sequenced as 87-base-pair reads on the Illumina HiSeq System. Regarding the original processing steps: A later analysis tallied about 77 million unique TCR beta chains across the 640 or so repertoires, and around 9.9 million of those chains were shared by two or more donors. To remove PCR and sequencing errors, raw reads were error-corrected and collapsed into unique sequences using a nearest-neighbor algorithm that merged closely related sequences. To assign V, D and J gene segments, CDR3 sequences were aligned to IMGT reference sequences. For a sequence to be retained, a match of at least six nucleotides to both a V gene segment and a J gene segment was required. A rearrangement was called productive if the CDR3 had no stop codons and remained in frame with V and J, and every other rearrangement was called non-productive. Following IMGT convention, CDR3 was defined as the stretch from the second conserved V-encoded cysteine to the conserved J-encoded phenylalanine. The earlier analysis of 550 to 650 of the donors excluded any sequence lacking an unambiguous match to a single V gene segment. An earlier analysis of several hundred of the donors classified V segments as functional when productive rearrangements were above 56.7% and as segregating when the standard deviation between donors was above 5%. To diagnose cytomegalovirus status from the catalog of TCR beta chain sequences, a statistical classification framework was built. In a later analysis, V and J genes were assigned by comparing TCR nucleotide sequences against IMGT/GENE-DB human TR gene sequences. In a later analysis, CDR3 sequences and most-parsimonious VDJ recombination scenarios were assigned using the TCRdist pipeline. In a later analysis, each TCR beta chain was defined by its CDR3 amino acid sequence together with its V-gene family, and reads lacking a unique V-gene family were excluded. To address suspected cross-contamination and a sequencing artifact, a later analysis removed roughly 640 highly shared, low-generation-probability nucleotide sequences. In a later analysis, a clonal expansion index for each public chain was calculated from normalized within-repertoire ranks of inferred template counts. A later analysis computed generation probabilities with a VDJ recombination model fitted to out-of-frame rearrangements, and checked the results against IGoR. Hypergeometric tests were used in a later analysis to score TCR-TCR, TCR-HLA and TCR-CMV co-occurrence, with a repertoire-size bias correction applied to the TCR pairs. In a later analysis, false discovery rates were estimated by permuting HLA or CMV assignments 20 times. In a later analysis, co-occurring TCRs were grouped with DBSCAN, and TCRdist sequence similarity was added when clustering was performed within HLA-allele-positive subsets. Repertoires with fewer than 30,000 or more than 120,000 public chains, plus five repertoires with anomalous nucleotide sharing, were excluded from co-occurrence clustering. TCRdb stores this immuneACCESS table with in-frame sequences only. Part of the clones is absent; in the studies checked, under half of the shortfall reflects unresolved V genes, and no reason is known for the rest. Clonal size and the V and J genes are those of that table, whereas D and trimming came from the DNA. The sample records 150,000 to 180,000 clones, around 75% of which are singletons. The ten largest clones represent over 1.3% of the sample.

The CDR1 and CDR2 encoded by the germline V gene (reference sequence) are SEHNR and FQNEAQ. Spanning cysteine to phenylalanine, the CDR3 consists of 11 amino acids. Only the CDR3 portion is preserved as DNA: 33 bases, with reading frame beginning at the first base. The sample is drawn from a study of cytomegalovirus exposure and HLA in healthy donors (dated by TCRdb to the late 2010s). Looking at the study overall: According to an earlier analysis of a few hundred of the donors, some 180 million T cells yielded 117 million unique TCR beta sequences and less than 300 Gb of sequence data. Around 300 gigabases of sequencing data and tens of millions of unique TCR sequences were included in an early release covering 500 to 750 HLA-typed donors. Of the approximately 400 genotyped donors, approximately 82% fell in the genetic ancestry cluster associated with self-reported Caucasian donors. The study aimed to test whether cataloging public T cell receptors could reveal signatures of past pathogen exposure. The T cell repertoires of around 670 subjects were profiled by immunosequencing and related to cytomegalovirus serostatus. Along with the approximately 670-subject first cohort, a separate validation cohort of over a hundred different subjects was used. To predict cytomegalovirus infection status, the study combined high-throughput TCR immunosequencing, statistical association of individual TCRs with disease status, and machine learning. A later analysis re-analyzed previously published TCR beta repertoires from 550 to 700 donors and added high-resolution HLA genotyping to study TCR occurrence patterns. Rather than drawing on any new phenotypic data, the later analysis identified candidate immune exposures from TCR beta sequences and the way those sequences occurred across donors. An earlier analysis of approximately 640 of the donors applied high-throughput TCR beta sequencing to assess whether each TCR beta V gene segment acted as functional or pseudogenic. Donor age, sex, ethnicity and CMV serostatus were compiled together with the repertoire data. A later genetic analysis took genome-wide SNP genotypes for about 65% of the 666 donors and used that subset as a discovery cohort. Every discovery cohort repertoire had been produced on one sequencing platform. HLA typing included class I and class II loci at four-digit resolution. Typing coverage differed by locus: A, B, C, DRB1 and DQB1 were typed in roughly 620-640 donors, DQA1 in roughly 510, DPA1 in nearly 610, and DPB1 in 450 to 490. A handful of DR-DQ haplotypes were handled as single units for association and clustering because linkage in the cohort was strong. On average, 235,054 unique TCR beta nucleotide sequences were sequenced per donor among some 430 genotyped donors of the cohort, with 15% to 20% of those sequences being non-productive.

General findings and caveats noted by the study authors: Compared with equally common non-associated chains, HLA-associated TCR beta chains in a later analysis were more clonally expanded and had lower generation probabilities. A later genetic analysis reported fewer N-insertions in productive TCRs among donors in an Asian-associated ancestry cluster than the roughly 700-donor mean. While some public TCRs were present in many individuals, most TCR sequences turned up only very rarely across donors. Correlated functional status among segregating V segments might be attributable to linkage disequilibrium, but an unknown experimental factor could not be ruled out. It was suggested by the authors that the approach could potentially be generalized to other disease states and immunological phenotypes. Several of the top co-occurrence clusters appeared to be linked to parvovirus B19, influenza, CMV and Epstein-Barr virus, according to a later analysis. The classifier was reported to diagnose cytomegalovirus status with high specificity and sensitivity in both the original and validation cohorts. V-gene and J-gene trimming of TCR beta chains was associated with a missense DCLRE1C variant in a later genetic analysis, and the association was replicated in an independent cohort. Strong co-occurrence of HLA alleles, especially DR and DQ, made assigning TCR associations to individual alleles difficult. A later analysis found that most CMV-associated TCR beta chains appeared HLA-restricted, with HLA associations seemingly driven largely by CMV exposure. A total of 150 or so TCR beta chains were listed by the study as associated with cytomegalovirus. A later analysis found that TCR association rates varied across HLA loci, with DRB1 alleles showing the most associated TCRs and HLA-C alleles the fewest. Broadly in line with IMGT annotations, most TCR beta V segments showed up in productive rearrangements about 87% or about 30% of the time in an earlier analysis of 450 to 750 of the donors. A further reported finding was that TCR beta sequences accurately predicted the HLA-A and HLA-B alleles for most subjects in the first cohort. This cohort had only TCR beta chains sequenced, and the lack of alpha or paired-chain data limited which features could be detected. A few of the identified cytomegalovirus-associated TCR beta chains were confirmed in vitro to be specific for cytomegalovirus antigens. HLA typing was unavailable for some donors at each locus, so association tests used only the typed subset. CMV serostatus was the only immune exposure information available for the cohort. Sequencing depth was assumed to be roughly uniform across donors in the presence/absence analyses, though that assumption may not hold. Fewer than 20 rarely observed V segments, including chromosome 9 orphons, were excluded from the earlier analysis of a few hundred of the donors because counts were too low. At a false discovery rate of 0.05, a later analysis linked 16,951 TCR beta sequences to specific HLA alleles. Because the 87-base-pair reads could not distinguish some IMGT-functional V segments, including TRBV6-2 and TRBV6-3, those segments were excluded. A group of highly shared sequence variants was considered likely to be a technical artifact of the sequencing pipeline.

Sequencing used PBMCs. The rearranged chain carries TRBV7-9 and TRBJ2-1; there is no confident call for the D gene. The TCR originated in a man between 18 and 35 years old in good health and CMV-seronegative. The bases read TGTTCCAGCAGCCCCCTGGCCCAGCAGTTCTTC. Its protein is CSSSPLAQQFF.